This TCR beta chain was recorded in a study of T cells after yellow fever vaccination. Notes on the study in general: Detected again after the booster were most primary-vaccination clones, at 96% CD4 and approximately 87% CD8. Abundant clonotypes from the bulk population could get into FACS-sorted repertoires as contaminants.

This clonotype appeared many times. Its antigen is unknown. The CDR3 contains 13 residues. V lost 10 bases to trimming and J lost 10 bases, with 17 bases between them. A 5'RACE template-switching step, the method used to make TCR cDNA, added a universal primer site and UMIs. MiXCR, run by TCRdb on the 5' RACE reads, gives a single entry per CDR3 protein. The sample lists roughly 320,000 distinct CDR3 sequences; about 10% were seen once. This TCR derives from a young man who received the YFV17D yellow fever vaccine. The sequences come from CD4+ T cells sorted from PBMCs, collected 45 days after the yellow fever booster vaccination. The V gene is TRBV12-3 or TRBV12-4, the J gene TRBJ1-6; D not certain. The CDR3 sequence: CATLKEGYSPLHF. CDR3 DNA sequence: TGTGCCACCCTTAAGGAAGGTTACTCACCCCTCCACTTT.